This TCR beta chain was identified in a study of cytomegalovirus exposure and HLA in healthy donors. Unmatched junction bases numbered 3, after V lost 6 bases and J lost 2 bases. The CDR3 extends over 14 amino acids. The V gene's germline CDR1 is SNHLY and CDR2 FYNNEI. The PCR made use of 60 Vbeta and 13 Jbeta primers. Clones were sequenced by immunoSEQ multiplex PCR, and TCRdb holds only the in-frame ones, with some missing. The table lists roughly 190,000 clones, more than 65% of them singletons, with 3.5% to 4% in the top ten. What was sequenced was PBMCs. The TCR comes from a man aged 45-60 years in good health and CMV-seronegative. The rearrangement uses TRBV2 and TRBJ1-4; 7 positions match TRBD1. DNA for the CDR3: TGTGCCAGCAGCTTACAGGGGACTAATGAAAAACTGTTTTTT. Its protein is CASSLQGTNEKLFF.